This TCR beta chain appears in the sequencing data of a study of shared clonotypes between healthy human individuals. Study information: Researchers assigned three CD4 naive, three CD4 memory, two CD8 naive and one CD8 memory plate to each donor. Study-wide findings and caveats: The sharing of about 5% of naive CD4 clonotypes was seen across a handful of donors. The study generally estimated greater richness for naive than memory subsets.

As processed by the authors: ImmunoSEQ only sent back junction sequences with no quality scores, so filtering was done differently. Here immunoSEQ multiplex PCR was the method, and the copy in TCRdb shows in-frame clones only, minus some. V and J calls and clone size are as listed in that table; D and trimming were resolved from the DNA. The data contain 550,000 to 700,000 clones, around four fifths of them seen just once; the ten biggest clones take up roughly 2%. The germline gives CDR1 MDHEN, CDR2 SYDVKM. The V end lost 3 bases, the J end lost 2 bases, and 10 bases lay between the germline ends. CDR3 length equals 14 residues. This clone was seen once. Its specificity is unknown.

The V and J genes are TRBV28 and TRBJ1-2; no firm D call. The sample consisted of memory CD4+ T cells sorted from blood. As to subset: CD45RA-negative fraction. The TCR comes from a woman aged 25-40 years in good health. This chain's CDR3 is CASSFPQINYGYTF. In DNA form, the CDR3 reads TGTGCCAGCAGTTTCCCCCAGATAAACTATGGCTACACCTTC.